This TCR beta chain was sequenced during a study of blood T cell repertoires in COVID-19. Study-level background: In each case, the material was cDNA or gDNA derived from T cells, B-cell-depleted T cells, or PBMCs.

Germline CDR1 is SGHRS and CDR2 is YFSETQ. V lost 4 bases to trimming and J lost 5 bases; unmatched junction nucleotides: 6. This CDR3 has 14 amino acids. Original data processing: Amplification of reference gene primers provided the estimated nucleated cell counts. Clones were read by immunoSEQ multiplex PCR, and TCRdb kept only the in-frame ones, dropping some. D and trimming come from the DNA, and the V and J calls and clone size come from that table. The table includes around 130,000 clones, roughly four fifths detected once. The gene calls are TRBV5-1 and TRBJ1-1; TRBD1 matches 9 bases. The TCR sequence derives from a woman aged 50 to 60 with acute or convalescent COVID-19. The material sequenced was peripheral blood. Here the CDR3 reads CASSPGQGITEAFF. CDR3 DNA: TGCGCCAGCAGCCCAGGACAGGGGATTACTGAAGCTTTCTTT.